The 28 T cell receptor beta chains presented below share a single source sample, sequenced in a study of blood T cells in healthy people across ages. A sample-barcoded 5' primer and a J-beta primer mix were used in a second PCR of roughly 7 to 12 cycles. TCRdb re-analysed the 5' RACE reads in MiXCR, keeping a single row per CDR3 protein. The table shows approximately 700,000 distinct CDR3 sequences, with about 32% occurring only once. The sample taken for sequencing was blood. Receptors were obtained from a woman over 75 in good health.

In regard to this clonotype: A read error is possible here, since a much larger clone lies one base away. CDR3 protein: CTSSDSSYNEQFF. The CDR3 region has the DNA TGTACCAGCAGCGACAGCTCCTACAATGAGCAGTTCTTC. The gene calls are TRBV9 and TRBJ2-1; D perhaps matches TRBD1 (5 bases). The CDR3 is 13 amino acids. Germline CDR1 reads SGDLS; CDR2 reads YYNGEE.

This clonotype was counted a single time. This chain joins TRBV4-1 and TRBJ2-1, with no clear D. Per germline, CDR1 MGHRA and CDR2 YSYEKL. The CDR3 is made up of 15 amino acids. V shed 1 base and J shed 2 bases, with 9 bases lying between them. The CDR3 reads CASSQGPTPYNEQFF. CDR3 DNA: TGCGCCAGCAGCCAAGGTCCGACCCCCTACAATGAGCAGTTCTTC.

The sample holds many counts of this clonotype. The J gene is TRBJ2-7, the V gene TRBV6-5; 9 nucleotides match TRBD2. V gave up 6 bases and J gave up 2 bases; unmatched junction bases: 11. Germline V gene data show CDR1 as MNHEY and CDR2 as SVGAGI. The CDR3 is 16 amino acids. For the CDR3, the DNA is TGTGCCAGCAGCCGGGGGGGAGTAGCGGGGGCCTACGAGCAGTACTTC. Its translation: CASSRGGVAGAYEQYF.

This clonotype was seen repeatedly, ten times or more. This chain uses TRBV14 with TRBJ2-7; 8 bases map to TRBD2. Germline trimming cut 6 bases from V and 6 bases from J; bases unmatched to any gene: 7. The CDR3 loop spans 13 amino acids. Germline V gives CDR1 SGHDN, CDR2 FVKESK. CDR3 sequence reads: CASSLWTSREQYF. The CDR3 DNA is TGTGCCAGCAGTCTATGGACTAGCCGCGAGCAGTACTTC.

This clonotype has just a few counts. The genes are TRBV7-2 and TRBJ2-7; no reliable D call. CDR1 and CDR2 from the germline V gene are SGHTA and FQGNSA. The CDR3 runs to 12 residues. Trimming pared 5 bases from V and 3 bases from J, leaving 8 bases between. In DNA form, the CDR3 reads TGTGCCAGCAGCCCGCGGATCTACGAGCAGTACTTC. The encoded protein is CASSPRIYEQYF.

This clonotype was counted ten times or more. The chain has TRBV12-3 or TRBV12-4 and TRBJ2-7, with 7 bases that match TRBD1. Trimming cost V 6 bases and J 5 bases; bases outside gene matches: 10. The CDR3 length is 14 residues. CDR3 amino acids: CASSLGQPLHEQYF. The CDR3 bases are TGTGCCAGCAGCCTGGGACAGCCCCTCCACGAGCAGTACTTC.

This clonotype was recorded many times. The chain couples TRBV20-1 to TRBJ1-2, with D hard to call. The CDR3 runs 14 residues. V lost 3 bases and J 8 bases, leaving 19 bases between the germline ends. The germline gives CDR1 DFQATT, CDR2 SNEGSKA (reference sequence). For the CDR3, the DNA is TGCAGTGCTAGCGGTGGAGGGAGGATGATCGGCTACACCTTC. Protein: CSASGGGRMIGYTF.

To note about this clonotype: A much larger clone is a single base away; this may be a read error. The CDR3 coding sequence is TGTGCCAGCAGTGAGGCTTCACGGTATGAGCAGTACTTC. This codes for CASSEASRYEQYF. This chain connects TRBV12-3 or TRBV12-4 to TRBJ2-7; D gene uncertain. This CDR3 is 13 amino acids long. V was trimmed by 5 bases and J by 7 bases, leaving 15 bases between them.

This clonotype came up a few times. One base away lies a much larger clone, so this may be a sequencing read error. The V gene is TRBV9, the J gene TRBJ1-5; D gene uncertain. Germline CDR1 SGDLS, CDR2 YYNGEE. This CDR3 has 14 amino acids. CDR3 in DNA: TGTGTCAGCAGCGTAGGCGGCACCGATCAGCCCCAGCATTTT. This sequence encodes CVSSVGGTDQPQHF.

This clonotype was recorded at least ten times. The chain links TRBV9 to TRBJ2-7; D may match TRBD1 or TRBD2 (5 bases each). This CDR3 comprises 14 residues. The V end lost 2 bases, the J end lost 6 bases, and 15 bases lay between the germline ends. CDR1 is SGDLS and CDR2 is YYNGEE in the germline V gene. In DNA, the CDR3 is TGTGCCAGCAGCGTCCGGGACGGGGCGGGCGAGCAGTACTTC. Translating it yields CASSVRDGAGEQYF.

A single count supports this clonotype. A read error may be the cause here, since a much bigger clone is one base away. The chain couples TRBV20-1 to TRBJ1-1; the D is unclear. CDR3 length equals 13 residues. Germline CDR1 is DFQATT and CDR2 is SNEGSKA (reference sequence). The CDR3 DNA is TGCGGTGCTCGAACCCGCCAGGACACTGAAGCTTTCTTT. Translating gives CGARTRQDTEAFF.

This clonotype was recorded at least ten times. The V call is TRBV28, the J call TRBJ2-4; D is unclear. V lost 5 bases, J lost 1 base, and 6 bases lay in between. The CDR3 runs to 13 residues. Per the germline V gene, CDR1 is MDHEN and CDR2 is SYDVKM. The CDR3 reads CASSVGAKNIQYF. CDR3 nucleotides: TGTGCCAGCAGTGTTGGTGCCAAAAACATTCAGTACTTC. Filled out from reference TRBV28 and TRBJ2-4, the complete variable domain reads DVKVTQSSRYLVKRTGEKVFLECVQDMDHENMFWYRQDPGLGLRLIYFSYDVKMKEKGDIPEGYSVSREKKERFSLILESASTNQTSMYLCASSVGAKNIQYFGAGTRLSVL.

This clonotype has only a few counts. J is TRBJ1-3 and V is TRBV11-2; D call uncertain. The CDR3 covers 16 residues. CDR1 and CDR2 (germline): SGHAT, FQNNGV. Trimming took off 1 base at V and 0 bases at J, with 10 bases between the two ends. The CDR3 coding sequence is TGTGCCAGCAGCTTAGGAGATAGAATCTCTGGAAACACCATATATTTT. Its translation: CASSLGDRISGNTIYF.

The J gene is TRBJ2-1, the V gene TRBV7-6; no definite D call. The CDR3 is 16 residues long. Per the germline V gene, CDR1 is SGHVS and CDR2 is FNYEAQ. The germline V and J ends were trimmed by 1 base and 3 bases, with 13 bases remaining between them. CDR3 in amino acids: CASSLVWTASYNEQFF. For the CDR3, the DNA is TGTGCCAGCAGCTTAGTATGGACCGCTAGCTACAATGAGCAGTTCTTC.

This chain uses TRBV29-1 with TRBJ1-2; 7 bases line up with TRBD1. CDR1 is SQVTM and CDR2 is ANQGSEA in the germline V gene. The CDR3 is 11 amino acids. CDR3 region: CSGTENYGYTF. The CDR3 DNA sequence: TGCAGTGGGACAGAGAACTATGGCTACACCTTC.

As regards this clonotype: A much larger clone lies one base from this, so it may be a read error. The chain combines TRBV5-1 with TRBJ1-1; D uncertain. This CDR3 contains 14 residues. Germline V gene data show CDR1 as SGHRS and CDR2 as YFSETQ. The CDR3 DNA is TGCACCAGCAGCTTGGTTATGTCGAACACTGAAGCTTTCTTT. Amino acid sequence: CTSSLVMSNTEAFF.

In its sample, this clonotype was seen many times. This chain uses TRBV6-5 with TRBJ1-4; D not resolved. The CDR3 is 18 amino acids. Trimming shortened V by 2 bases and J by 3 bases, and 19 bases separated the two germline ends. Germline CDR1 reads MNHEY; CDR2 reads SVGAGI. The CDR3 DNA reads TGTGCCAGCAGTTACCCGCTCGAAAGGGTGTCGGCTAATGAAAAACTGTTTTTT. Encoded protein: CASSYPLERVSANEKLFF.

Regarding this clonotype: It may be a read error: a sequence one base away is much more abundant. CDR3 sequence (DNA): TGTGCCAGCGGCCAAGTTGCGGCTAAGGCACCCCTCCACTTT. Residues: CASGQVAAKAPLHF. The V and J genes are TRBV3-1 and TRBJ1-6; D unclear. The CDR3 spans 14 residues. In germline, CDR1 is LGHDT, CDR2 YNNKEL (reference sequence).

This sequence joins TRBV29-1 and TRBJ2-4; 9 bases are shared with TRBD1. The CDR3 is 15 residues long. The germline CDR1 and CDR2 sequences are SQVTM and ANQGSEA. Unmatched junction bases numbered 1, after V lost 1 base and J lost 0 bases. As DNA, the CDR3 is TGCAGCGTTGAAGCACAGGGGGCAGCCAAAAACATTCAGTACTTC. This sequence encodes CSVEAQGAAKNIQYF. The full variable domain, rest sourced from reference TRBV29-1 and TRBJ2-4, is SAVISQKPSRDICQRGTSLTIQCQVDSQVTMMFWYRQQPGQSLTLIATANQGSEATYESGFVIDKFPISRPNLTFSTLTVSNMSPEDSSIYLCSVEAQGAAKNIQYFGAGTRLSVL.

The chain combines TRBV20-1 with TRBJ2-5; D remains unclear. The length of the CDR3 is 13 residues. Trimming removed 1 base from V and 3 bases from J, with 9 bases in between. Germline V gives CDR1 DFQATT, CDR2 SNEGSKA (reference sequence). The CDR3 sequence is CSARVVSEETQYF. The CDR3 nucleotides read TGCAGTGCTAGAGTTGTATCGGAAGAGACCCAGTACTTC.

This clonotype was counted many times. The CDR3 reads CSARRSSTDTQYF. The CDR3 DNA reads as TGCAGTGCTAGACGGTCTAGCACAGATACGCAGTATTTT. The genes are TRBV20-1 and TRBJ2-3, with unresolved D. CDR3 length: 13 residues. The germline gives CDR1 DFQATT, CDR2 SNEGSKA (reference sequence). V shed 2 bases and J shed 0 bases, with 6 bases lying between them.

For this clonotype: An end of the junction differs from the germline gene, which may be a read error. This chain uses TRBV12-3 or TRBV12-4 with TRBJ2-3; possible D gene TRBD1, 6 bases. The CDR3 contains 15 residues. The CDR3 region has the DNA TGTACCAGCATTTCGGACAGATATAGCACAGATACGCAGTATTTT. It is translated as CTSISDRYSTDTQYF.

The gene calls are TRBV5-1 and TRBJ2-5, with D unclear. The assigned J gene may be wrong: the sequence end matches TRBJ2-7 better. The CDR3 has 16 amino acids. The germline CDR1 and CDR2 sequences are SGHRS and YFSETQ. CDR3 protein: CASSLGAKRRPYEQYF. CDR3 nucleotides: TGCGCCAGCAGCTTGGGAGCCAAGAGGCGACCCTACGAGCAGTACTTC.

With regard to this clonotype: A read error may be the cause here, since a much bigger clone is one base away. The chain is built from TRBV20-1 and TRBJ2-6, with TRBD1 identical over 9 bases. The germline V gene has CDR1 DFQATT and CDR2 SNEGSKA (reference sequence). The CDR3 is 20 amino acids. The CDR3 DNA reads TGCATTGCTCAAAAGGGCGGGAACAGGGGGCTCGCGCGGGGGGCCAACGTCCTGACTTTC. Translation: CIAQKGGNRGLARGANVLTF.

A note on this clonotype: This may arise from a read error, as a much more abundant clone is one base away. The J gene is TRBJ2-5, the V gene TRBV6-5; D ambiguous. Judging by the DNA end, TRBJ2-7 fits better; the J call may be wrong. The CDR3 runs 11 residues. Germline CDR1 reads MNHEY; CDR2 reads SVGAGI. DNA for the CDR3: TGTGCCAGCCTAGGTGGTTTCGAGCAGTACTTC. Encoded protein: CASLGGFEQYF.

This clonotype was picked up a small number of times. The chain recombines TRBV3-1 with TRBJ2-7, with D perhaps matching TRBD2 (5 bases). With 0 bases removed from V and 3 bases from J, the gap between germline ends came to 12 bases. The CDR3 spans 15 residues. CDR1 is LGHDT, CDR2 YNNKEL, per germline (reference sequence). The CDR3 sequence: CASSQDPRGFYEQYF. CDR3 bases: TGTGCCAGCAGCCAAGATCCCCGGGGTTTCTACGAGCAGTACTTC.

A few counts support this clonotype. The rearrangement joins TRBV20-1 to TRBJ1-2; 7 bases match TRBD1. Germline V gene sequence: CDR1 DFQATT, CDR2 SNEGSKA (reference sequence). The junction had 6 bases not matched to a gene; V was cut back by 5 bases and J by 3 bases. The length of the CDR3 is 13 residues. The DNA for the CDR3 is TGCAGTGCTTCTACAGGGGCCCACTATGGCTACACCTTC. Protein: CSASTGAHYGYTF.

As for this clonotype: The conserved phenylalanine or tryptophan normally closing the CDR3 is absent here, so this likely arose from a read error. The V gene is TRBV6-6, the J gene TRBJ2-5, with D tentatively TRBD2 (6 bases). Judging by the DNA end, TRBJ2-7 fits better; the J call may be wrong. This CDR3 contains 12 residues. Germline V CDR1 and CDR2: MNHNY, SVGAGI (reference sequence). The CDR3: CASFNGGNEQYL. The CDR3 DNA reads TGTGCCAGCTTTAACGGGGGTAACGAGCAGTACCTC.